The rows below give T cell receptor beta chains drawn from one sample of a study of neurological immune-mediated disorders. TCRdb recomputed calls from the 5' RACE reads with MiXCR, one row per CDR3 protein. The sample includes 70,000 or so distinct CDR3 sequences, around 3% seen only once; the top ten take 4% to 6.5%. Sequences were obtained from PBMCs. The receptor set was obtained from a woman aged 45-65 years with multiple sclerosis. Both conserved end residues are part of each CDR3. The D gene is left open where the match is weak. Size is stated as how often the clone was seen (once, few, many) or a class if it is expanded.

TRBJ1-2 | many | TRBD1 | TRBV3-1 | TGTGCCAGCAGCTACGGACAGGGCAATGGCTACACCTTC | CASSYGQGNGYTF
TRBJ1-3 | many | TRBD1 | TRBV20-1 | TGCAGTGCTCCGACAGGGGACGGAAACACCATATATTTT | CSAPTGDGNTIYF
TRBJ1-2 | many | TRBD1 | TRBV7-9 | TGTGCCAGCAGCTTCAGGGGGAACTATGGCTACACCTTC | CASSFRGNYGYTF
TRBJ1-1 | many | - | TRBV5-1 | TGCGCCAGCAGCAAGGGGGGGACTGAAGCTTTCTTT | CASSKGGTEAFF
TRBJ1-2 | many | - | TRBV12-3/TRBV12-4 | TGTGCCAGCAGCCGAATACAGGGAGGGATTAACTATGGCTACACCTTC | CASSRIQGGINYGYTF
TRBJ2-3 | many | - | TRBV5-6 | TGTGCCAGCAGCTTGCGGGGGCCAGATACGCAGTATTTT | CASSLRGPDTQYF
TRBJ2-3 | many | - | TRBV11-2 | TGTGCCAGCAGCTCTCAAATTCTGGCAGATACGCAGTATTTT | CASSSQILADTQYF
TRBJ2-7 | many | TRBD2 | TRBV20-1 | TGCAGTGCTAGAGATTCGGCTAGCGGGAGCGATTACTACGAGCAGTACTTC | CSARDSASGSDYYEQYF
TRBJ2-3 | many | TRBD2 | TRBV20-1 | TGCAGTGCTACGACTAGGGGGCGGGGGGGCCCAGATACGCAGTATTTT | CSATTRGRGGPDTQYF
TRBJ2-1 | many | - | TRBV12-3/TRBV12-4 | TGTGCCAGCAGTTTATTGGAACTCAATGAGCAGTTCTTC | CASSLLELNEQFF
TRBJ1-2 | many | - | TRBV5-1 | TGCGCCAGCCGCGCCGACAGCCTCTATGGCTACACCTTC | CASRADSLYGYTF
TRBJ2-1 | many | TRBD1 | TRBV27 | TGTGCCAGCAGTTTATCGAGTGGGACAGGGGTGGGCTCCTACAATGAGCAGTTCTTC | CASSLSSGTGVGSYNEQFF
TRBJ2-1 | many | - | TRBV29-1 | TGCAGCGTGGACCAGGGATCGAGCTCCTACAATGAGCAGTTCTTC | CSVDQGSSSYNEQFF
TRBJ1-1 | few | - | TRBV5-1 | TGCGCCAGCAGCTTGGTATCAGTTCTTACGAACACTGAAGCTTTCTTT | CASSLVSVLTNTEAFF
TRBJ2-3 | many | - | TRBV24-1 | TGTGCCACCAGTGATTCGTGGACAGATACGCAGTATTTT | CATSDSWTDTQYF
TRBJ2-1 | many | TRBD1 | TRBV7-7 | TGTGCTAGCAGCTCCCCTAGGACAGGGAAGCAGTTCTTC | CASSSPRTGKQFF
TRBJ1-1 | many | TRBD1 | TRBV7-3 | TGTGCCAGCAGCCTCAGGGGGATCAGGGCCACTGAAGCTTTCTTT | CASSLRGIRATEAFF
TRBJ1-1 | few | - | TRBV4-2 | TGTGCCAGCAGCGCGGGGGTGTTCGGCACTGAAGCTTTCTTT | CASSAGVFGTEAFF
TRBJ1-4 | many | - | TRBV18 | TGTGCCAGCTCACCCTGGGACGAAGCTAATGAAAAACTGTTTTTT | CASSPWDEANEKLFF
TRBJ1-1 | many | - | TRBV20-1 | TGCAGTGCGCCTCGTATTAACACTGAAGCTTTCTTT | CSAPRINTEAFF